This T cell receptor beta chain was retrieved from a study of molecular identifiers for immune sequencing clone quantification. CDR1 and CDR2 (germline): KGHDR, SFDVKD. The V and J ends lost 3 bases and 8 bases respectively, with 7 bases between them. The CDR3 has 12 amino acids. MiXCR was run by TCRdb on the PCR reads, yielding one entry per CDR3 protein. This table has 60,000 to 70,000 distinct CDR3 sequences, over 15% appearing once. Naive CD8 libraries came from about 20,000 to 1,000,000 sorted cells with 10%, 30% or 50% RNA. Sequenced sample: naive CD8+ T cells from blood, with Jurkat cell RNA spiked in. Described subset: FACS-sorted CD8+CD4-CCR7+CD45RA+ naive T cells. The TCR was taken from a human donor in good health. Some libraries in this study had Jurkat cell RNA spiked in. The chain carries TRBV24-1 and TRBJ2-1; D is undetermined. The CDR3 spells CATSDLIYEQFF. The DNA for the CDR3 is TGTGCCACCAGTGATCTAATATATGAGCAGTTCTTC.